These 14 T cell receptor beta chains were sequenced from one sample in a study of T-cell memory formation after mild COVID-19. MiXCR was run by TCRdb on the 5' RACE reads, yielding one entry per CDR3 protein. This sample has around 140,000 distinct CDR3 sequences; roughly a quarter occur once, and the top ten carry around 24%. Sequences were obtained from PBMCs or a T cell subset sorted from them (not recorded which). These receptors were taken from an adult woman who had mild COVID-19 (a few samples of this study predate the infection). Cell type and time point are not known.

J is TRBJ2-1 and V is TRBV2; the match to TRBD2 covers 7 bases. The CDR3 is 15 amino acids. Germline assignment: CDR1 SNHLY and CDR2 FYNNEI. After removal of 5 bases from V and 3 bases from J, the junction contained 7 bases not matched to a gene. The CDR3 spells CASSRAGLGYNEQFF. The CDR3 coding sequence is TGTGCCAGCAGTAGAGCGGGATTGGGCTACAATGAGCAGTTCTTC.

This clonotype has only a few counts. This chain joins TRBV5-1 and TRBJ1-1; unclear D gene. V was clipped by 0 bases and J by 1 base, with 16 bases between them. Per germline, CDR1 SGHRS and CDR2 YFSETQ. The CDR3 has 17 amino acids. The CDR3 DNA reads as TGCGCCAGCAGCTTGGTGGGCGGAGGAGGACCGAACACTGAAGCTTTCTTT. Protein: CASSLVGGGGPNTEAFF. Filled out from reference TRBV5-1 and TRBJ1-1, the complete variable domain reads KAGVTQTPRYLIKTRGQQVTLSCSPISGHRSVSWYQQTPGQGLQFLFEYFSETQRNKGNFPGRFSGRQFSNSRSEMNVSTLELGDSALYLCASSLVGGGGPNTEAFFGQGTRLTVV.

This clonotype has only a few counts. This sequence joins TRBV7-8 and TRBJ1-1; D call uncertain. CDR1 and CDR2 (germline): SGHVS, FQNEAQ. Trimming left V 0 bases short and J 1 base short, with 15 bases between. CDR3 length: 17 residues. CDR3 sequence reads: CASSLARAGNENTEAFF. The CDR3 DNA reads TGTGCCAGCAGCTTAGCGCGGGCGGGGAACGAGAACACTGAAGCTTTCTTT.

The CDR3 bases are TGTGCCACCGGGGCAGTACACAATGAGCAGTTCTTC. It translates to CATGAVHNEQFF. J is TRBJ2-1 and V is TRBV25-1; D could derive from TRBD1 or TRBD2 (5 bases each). Germline lookup yields CDR1 MGHDK and CDR2 SYGVNS. The V end was cut by 10 bases, the J end by 5 bases, with 12 bases between. CDR3 length: 12 residues.

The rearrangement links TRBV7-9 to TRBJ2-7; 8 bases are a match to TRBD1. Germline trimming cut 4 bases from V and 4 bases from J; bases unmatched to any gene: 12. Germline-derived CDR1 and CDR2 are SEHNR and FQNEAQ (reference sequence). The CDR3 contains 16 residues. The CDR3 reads CASSSHDGQGGYEQYF. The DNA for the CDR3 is TGTGCCAGCAGCTCACACGATGGACAGGGTGGATACGAGCAGTACTTC.

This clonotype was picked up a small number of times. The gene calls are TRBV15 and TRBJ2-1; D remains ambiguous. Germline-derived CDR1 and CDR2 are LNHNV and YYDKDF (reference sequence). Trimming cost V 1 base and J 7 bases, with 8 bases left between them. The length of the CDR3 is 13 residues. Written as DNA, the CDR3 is TGTGCCACCAGCAGAGGAATGGAAAATGAGCAGTTCTTC. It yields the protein CATSRGMENEQFF. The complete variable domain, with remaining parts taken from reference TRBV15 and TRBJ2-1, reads DAMVIQNPRYQVTQFGKPVTLSCSQTLNHNVMYWYQQKSSQAPKLLFHYYDKDFNNEADTPDNFQSRRPNTSFCFLDIRSPGLGDTAMYLCATSRGMENEQFFGPGTRLTVL.

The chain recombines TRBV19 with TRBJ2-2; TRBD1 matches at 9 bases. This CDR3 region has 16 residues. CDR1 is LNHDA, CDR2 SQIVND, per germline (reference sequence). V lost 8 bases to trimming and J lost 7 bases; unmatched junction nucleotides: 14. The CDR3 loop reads CASHRDRVNPDGELFF. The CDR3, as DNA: TGTGCCAGTCATCGGGACAGGGTAAACCCCGACGGGGAGCTGTTTTTT.

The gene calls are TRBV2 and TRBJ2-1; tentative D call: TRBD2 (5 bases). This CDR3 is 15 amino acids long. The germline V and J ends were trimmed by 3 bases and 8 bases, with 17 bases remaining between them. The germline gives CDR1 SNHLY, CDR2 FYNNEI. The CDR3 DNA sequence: TGTGCCAGCAGTGATCGGCGGGCGGCGAGGGATGAGCAGTTCTTC. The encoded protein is CASSDRRAARDEQFF.

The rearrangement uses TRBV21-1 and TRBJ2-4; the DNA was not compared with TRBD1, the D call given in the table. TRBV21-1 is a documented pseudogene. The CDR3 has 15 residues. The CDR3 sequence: CASSTSGGKEDIQYF. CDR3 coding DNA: TGTGCCAGCAGCACGTCAGGGGGGAAGGAGGACATTCAGTACTTC.

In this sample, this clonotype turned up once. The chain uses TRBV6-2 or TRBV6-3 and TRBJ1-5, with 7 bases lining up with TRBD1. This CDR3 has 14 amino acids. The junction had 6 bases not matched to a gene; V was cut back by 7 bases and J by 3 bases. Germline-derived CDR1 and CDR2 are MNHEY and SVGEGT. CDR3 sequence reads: CASNIDRANQPQHF. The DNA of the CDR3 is TGTGCCAGCAATATCGACAGGGCCAATCAGCCCCAGCATTTT.

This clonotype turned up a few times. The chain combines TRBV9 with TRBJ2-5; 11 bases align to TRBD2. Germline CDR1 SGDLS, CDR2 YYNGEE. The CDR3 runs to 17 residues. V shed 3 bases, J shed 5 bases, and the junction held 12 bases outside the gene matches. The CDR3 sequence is CASSETTSGALGETQYF. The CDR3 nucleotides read TGTGCCAGCAGCGAGACGACTAGCGGGGCTTTGGGGGAGACCCAGTACTTC.

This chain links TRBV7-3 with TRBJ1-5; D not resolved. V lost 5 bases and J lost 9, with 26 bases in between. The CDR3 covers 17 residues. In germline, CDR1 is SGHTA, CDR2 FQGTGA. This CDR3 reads CASSPLFTGGGHRPQHF. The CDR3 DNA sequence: TGTGCCAGCAGCCCACTCTTCACTGGCGGTGGCCATAGGCCCCAGCATTTT.

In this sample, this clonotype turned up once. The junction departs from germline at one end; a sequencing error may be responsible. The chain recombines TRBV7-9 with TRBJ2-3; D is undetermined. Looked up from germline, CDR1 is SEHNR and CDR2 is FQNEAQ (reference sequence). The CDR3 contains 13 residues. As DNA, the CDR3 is TGTGCCAGCAGATTAGTTCAGCCAGATACGCAGTATTTT. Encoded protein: CASRLVQPDTQYF.

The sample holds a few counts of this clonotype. The CDR3 DNA reads TGCAGTGCTAGAGATCTGGGGAATGGGCAGCATTTT. It specifies CSARDLGNGQHF. The chain links TRBV20-1 to TRBJ1-5; D not resolved. V was pared by 0 bases and J by 13 bases, with 13 bases between. This CDR3 has 12 amino acids. Germline CDR1 reads DFQATT; CDR2 reads SNEGSKA (reference sequence).